This TCR beta chain was obtained from a study of early T cells in non-severe SARS-CoV-2 infection. Study summary: Chains from this unsorted whole-blood bulk RNA could not be paired.

This CDR3 contains 16 residues. CDR1 SEHNR and CDR2 FQNEAQ come from the germline V gene (reference sequence). V shed 5 bases and J 3 bases; nucleotides not matched to a gene: 6. TCRdb re-called the 5' RACE reads through MiXCR, storing one row per CDR3 protein. The sample consists of roughly 49,000 distinct CDR3 sequences, around 4.6% of them appearing once. This clonotype was detected ten times or more. The sequenced material came from whole blood. This receptor was taken from an adult who was a healthcare worker with PCR-confirmed SARS-CoV-2 infection or an uninfected control (not recorded which). The V and J genes are TRBV7-9 and TRBJ2-2; 10 bases line up with TRBD2. CDR3 in DNA: TGTGCCAGCAGCGCACCGGGACTAGCGTACACCGGGGAGCTGTTTTTT. Translated: CASSAPGLAYTGELFF. Full variable domain (missing parts from reference TRBV7-9 and TRBJ2-2): DTGVSQNPRHKITKRGQNVTFRCDPISEHNRLYWYRQTLGQGPEFLTYFQNEAQLEKSRLLSDRFSAERPKGSFSTLEIQRTEQGDSAMYLCASSAPGLAYTGELFFGEGSRLTVL.